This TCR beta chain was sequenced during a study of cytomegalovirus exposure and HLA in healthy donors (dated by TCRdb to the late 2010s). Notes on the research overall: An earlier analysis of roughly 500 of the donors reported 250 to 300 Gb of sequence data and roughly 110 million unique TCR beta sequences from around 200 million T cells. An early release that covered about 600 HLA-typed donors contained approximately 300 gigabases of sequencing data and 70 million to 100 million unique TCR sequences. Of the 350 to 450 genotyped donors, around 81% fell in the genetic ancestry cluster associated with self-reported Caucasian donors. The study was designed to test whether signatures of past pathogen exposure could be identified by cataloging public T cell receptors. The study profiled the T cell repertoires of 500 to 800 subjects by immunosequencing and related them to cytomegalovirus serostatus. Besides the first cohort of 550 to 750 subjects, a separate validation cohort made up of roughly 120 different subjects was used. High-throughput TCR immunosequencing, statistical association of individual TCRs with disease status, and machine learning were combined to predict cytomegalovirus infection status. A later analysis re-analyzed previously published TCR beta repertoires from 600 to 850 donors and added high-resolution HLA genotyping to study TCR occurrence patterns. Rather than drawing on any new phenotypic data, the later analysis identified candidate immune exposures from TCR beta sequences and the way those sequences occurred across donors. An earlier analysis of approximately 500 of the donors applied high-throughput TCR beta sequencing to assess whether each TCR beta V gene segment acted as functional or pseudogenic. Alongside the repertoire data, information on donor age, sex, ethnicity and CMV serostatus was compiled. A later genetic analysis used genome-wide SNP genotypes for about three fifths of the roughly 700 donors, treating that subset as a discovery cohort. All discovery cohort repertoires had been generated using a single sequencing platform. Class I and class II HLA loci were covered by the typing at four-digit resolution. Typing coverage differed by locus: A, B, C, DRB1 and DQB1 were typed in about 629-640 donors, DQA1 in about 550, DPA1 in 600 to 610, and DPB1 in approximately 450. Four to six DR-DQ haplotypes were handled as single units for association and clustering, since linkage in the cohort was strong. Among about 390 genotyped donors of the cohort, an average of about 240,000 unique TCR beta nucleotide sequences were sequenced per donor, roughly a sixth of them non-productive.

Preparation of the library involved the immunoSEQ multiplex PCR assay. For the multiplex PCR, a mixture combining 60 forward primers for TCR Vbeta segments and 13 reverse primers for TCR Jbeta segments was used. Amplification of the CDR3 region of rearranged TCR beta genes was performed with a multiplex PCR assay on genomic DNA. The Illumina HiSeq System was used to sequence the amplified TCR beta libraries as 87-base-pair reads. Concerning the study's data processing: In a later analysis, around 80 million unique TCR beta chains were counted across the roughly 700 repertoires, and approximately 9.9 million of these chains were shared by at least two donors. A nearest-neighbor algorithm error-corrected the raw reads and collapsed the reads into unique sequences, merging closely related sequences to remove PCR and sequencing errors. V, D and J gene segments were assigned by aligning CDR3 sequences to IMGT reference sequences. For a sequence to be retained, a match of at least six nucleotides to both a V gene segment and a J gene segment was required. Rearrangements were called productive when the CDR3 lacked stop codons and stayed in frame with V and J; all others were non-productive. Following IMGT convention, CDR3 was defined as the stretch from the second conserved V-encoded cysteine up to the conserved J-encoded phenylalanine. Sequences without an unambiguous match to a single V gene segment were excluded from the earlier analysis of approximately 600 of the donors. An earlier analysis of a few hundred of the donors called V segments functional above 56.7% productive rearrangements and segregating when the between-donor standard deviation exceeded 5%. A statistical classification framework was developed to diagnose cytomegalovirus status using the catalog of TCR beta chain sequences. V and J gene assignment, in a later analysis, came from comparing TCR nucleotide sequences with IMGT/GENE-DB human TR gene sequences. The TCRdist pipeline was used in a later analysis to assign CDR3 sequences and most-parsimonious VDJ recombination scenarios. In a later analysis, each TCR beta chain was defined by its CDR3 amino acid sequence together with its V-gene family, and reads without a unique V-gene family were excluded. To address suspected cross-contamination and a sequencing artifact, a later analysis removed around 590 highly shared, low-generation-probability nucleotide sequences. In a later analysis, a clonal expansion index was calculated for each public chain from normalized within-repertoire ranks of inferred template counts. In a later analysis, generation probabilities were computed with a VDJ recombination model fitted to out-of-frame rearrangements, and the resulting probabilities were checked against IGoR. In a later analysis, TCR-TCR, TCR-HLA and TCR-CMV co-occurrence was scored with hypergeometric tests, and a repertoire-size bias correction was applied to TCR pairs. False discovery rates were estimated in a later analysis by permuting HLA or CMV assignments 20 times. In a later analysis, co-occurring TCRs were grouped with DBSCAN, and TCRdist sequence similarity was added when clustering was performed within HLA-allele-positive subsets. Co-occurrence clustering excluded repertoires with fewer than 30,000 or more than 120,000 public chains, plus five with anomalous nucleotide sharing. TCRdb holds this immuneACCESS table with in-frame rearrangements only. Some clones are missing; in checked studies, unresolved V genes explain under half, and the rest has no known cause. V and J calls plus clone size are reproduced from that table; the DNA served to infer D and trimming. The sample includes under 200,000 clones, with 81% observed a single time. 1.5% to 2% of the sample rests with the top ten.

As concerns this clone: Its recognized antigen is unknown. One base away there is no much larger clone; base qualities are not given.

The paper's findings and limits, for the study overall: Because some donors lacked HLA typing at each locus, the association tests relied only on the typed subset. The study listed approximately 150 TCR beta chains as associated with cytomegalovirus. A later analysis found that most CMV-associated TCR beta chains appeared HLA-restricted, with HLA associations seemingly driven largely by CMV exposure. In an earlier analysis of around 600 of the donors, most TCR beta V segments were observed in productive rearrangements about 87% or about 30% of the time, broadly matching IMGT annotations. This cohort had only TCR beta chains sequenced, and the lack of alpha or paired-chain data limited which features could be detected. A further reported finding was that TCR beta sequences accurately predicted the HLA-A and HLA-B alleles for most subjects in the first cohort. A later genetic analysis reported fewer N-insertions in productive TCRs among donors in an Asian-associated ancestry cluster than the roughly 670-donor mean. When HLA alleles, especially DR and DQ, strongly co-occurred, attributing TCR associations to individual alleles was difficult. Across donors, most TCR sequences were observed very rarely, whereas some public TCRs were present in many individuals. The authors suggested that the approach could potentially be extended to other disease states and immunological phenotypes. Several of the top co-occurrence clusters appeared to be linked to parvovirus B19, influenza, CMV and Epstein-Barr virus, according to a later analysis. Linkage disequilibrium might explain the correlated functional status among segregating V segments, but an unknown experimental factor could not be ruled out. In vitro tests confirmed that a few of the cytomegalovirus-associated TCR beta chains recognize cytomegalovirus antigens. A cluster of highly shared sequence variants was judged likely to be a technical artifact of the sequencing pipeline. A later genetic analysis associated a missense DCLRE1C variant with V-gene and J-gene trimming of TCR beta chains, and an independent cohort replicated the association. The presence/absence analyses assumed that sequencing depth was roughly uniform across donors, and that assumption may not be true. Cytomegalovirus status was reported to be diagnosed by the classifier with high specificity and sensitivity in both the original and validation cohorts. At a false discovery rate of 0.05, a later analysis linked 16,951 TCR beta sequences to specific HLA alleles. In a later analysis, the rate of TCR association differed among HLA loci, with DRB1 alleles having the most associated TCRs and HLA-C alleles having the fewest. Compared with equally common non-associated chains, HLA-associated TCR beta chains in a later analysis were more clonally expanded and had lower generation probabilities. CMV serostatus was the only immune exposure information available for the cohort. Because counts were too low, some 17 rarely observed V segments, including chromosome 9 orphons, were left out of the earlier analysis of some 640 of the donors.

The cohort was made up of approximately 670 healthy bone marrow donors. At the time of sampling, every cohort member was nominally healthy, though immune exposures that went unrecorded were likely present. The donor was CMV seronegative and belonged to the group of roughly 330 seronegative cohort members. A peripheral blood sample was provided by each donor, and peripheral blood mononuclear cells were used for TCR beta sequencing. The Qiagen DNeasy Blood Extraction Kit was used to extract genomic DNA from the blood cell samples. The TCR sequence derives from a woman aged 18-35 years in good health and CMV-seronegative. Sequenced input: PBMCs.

The CDR3 here reads CASSPGTALQETQYF. The sequence in DNA is TGTGCCAGCAGCCCCGGGACAGCCCTCCAAGAGACCCAGTACTTC. In this chain, TRBV5-4 is recombined with TRBJ2-5; TRBD1 fits 7 bases in the junction. Taken from the germline V gene (reference sequence), the CDR1 and CDR2 loops are SGHNT and YYREEE. Compared with germline, V lacks 4 bases and J lacks 1 base; bases without a gene match: 7. The CDR3 holds 15 amino acids from the cysteine to the phenylalanine. The sequence is cut down to CDR3 DNA, 45 bases in frame from base 1.